The text below deals with one T cell receptor beta chain. These data are taken from a study of shared clonotypes between healthy human individuals. V was clipped by 6 bases and J by 2 bases, with 11 bases between them. The CDR3 sequence is 15 residues long. Germline V gene sequence: CDR1 MNHNS, CDR2 SASEGT. The repertoire was sequenced with immunoSEQ multiplex PCR; TCRdb's copy has only in-frame clones and lacks some. This sample has a few million clones, with just over 90% found just once. This TCR came from a man in his late teens or twenties in good health. The J gene is TRBJ1-6, the V gene TRBV6-1; the D gene is possibly TRBD1 (5 bases). Sequenced material: naive CD4+ T cells sorted from blood. The subset here: CD45RA+ positively selected. For the CDR3, the DNA is TGTGCCAGCAGCAAGGACACCCCCTATAATTCACCCCTCCACTTT. It codes for CASSKDTPYNSPLHF.